Shown below are 21 T cell receptor beta chains from a single sample sequenced in a study of read filtering for tumor transcriptome and immune sequencing. From roughly 400 ng of RNA, a library with molecular barcoded alpha/delta and beta/gamma adaptors was made. In TCRdb, the reads were re-called with MiXCR into one record per CDR3 protein. The repertoire consists of about 63,000 distinct CDR3 sequences, with 14% occurring once and the leading ten covering 45%. Sequencing used a population of CD138-negative cells sorted from bone marrow. These receptors all stem from a donor over 35 with multiple myeloma.

This clonotype was recorded at least ten times. This sequence joins TRBV7-3 and TRBJ2-1; 12 nucleotides match TRBD2. Trimming removed 0 bases from V and 4 bases from J; junction bases left unmatched: 7. The CDR3 sequence is 18 residues long. Germline loops: CDR1 SGHTA, CDR2 FQGTGA. CDR3 residues: CASSLTSRLAGGYNEQFF. CDR3 DNA: TGTGCCAGCAGCTTAACGAGTAGGCTAGCGGGGGGGTACAATGAGCAGTTCTTC. Full variable domain (missing parts from reference TRBV7-3 and TRBJ2-1): GAGVSQTPSNKVTEKGKYVELRCDPISGHTALYWYRQSLGQGPEFLIYFQGTGAADDSGLPNDRFFAVRPEGSVSTLKIQRTERGDSAVYLCASSLTSRLAGGYNEQFFGPGTRLTVL.

The chain is built from TRBV4-2 and TRBJ2-7; 8 positions match TRBD1. CDR1 and CDR2 (germline): LGHNA, YNFKEQ. The V and J ends lost 2 bases and 2 bases, in that order; junction bases with no gene match: 8. This CDR3 has 16 residues. As DNA, the CDR3 is TGTGCCAGCAGCCAATTGACAGGGGAGGCCCCCTACGAGCAGTACTTC. Its translation: CASSQLTGEAPYEQYF.

This clonotype has a count of ten or more. The chain has TRBV11-2 and TRBJ2-3; 7 nucleotides line up with TRBD1. J was trimmed by 3 bases and V by 1 base; bases with no gene match: 7. This CDR3 region has 16 residues. Germline assignment: CDR1 SGHAT and CDR2 FQNNGV. CDR3 DNA: TGTGCCAGCAGCTTAGTCGCAGGGGGTATTACAGATACGCAGTATTTT. It yields the protein CASSLVAGGITDTQYF.

This clonotype was observed many times. V gene TRBV6-2 or TRBV6-3 combines with J gene TRBJ2-7; D possibly corresponds to TRBD1 (5 bases). V gave up 5 bases and J gave up 4 bases, with 12 bases separating them. There are 13 residues in the CDR3. Germline V gene sequence: CDR1 MNHEY, CDR2 SVGEGT. CDR3 bases: TGTGCCAGCAGTCGACGGACAAGTTACGAGCAGTACTTC. Its protein product is CASSRRTSYEQYF.

The gene calls are TRBV6-1 and TRBJ2-2; 10 bases line up with TRBD2. CDR3 length: 15 residues. The V gene's germline CDR1 is MNHNS and CDR2 SASEGT. V lost 5 bases and J lost 1; bases outside the gene matches: 1. The CDR3 region has the DNA TGTGCCAGCAGTTGGACTAGCGGGAACACCGGGGAGCTGTTTTTT. This codes for CASSWTSGNTGELFF.

Points on this clonotype: Given a much more abundant clone one base away, this may be a read error. The V and J genes are TRBV4-3 and TRBJ2-7, with D unresolved. V was clipped by 1 base and J by 3 bases, with 13 bases between them. CDR3 length: 15 residues. The V gene's germline CDR1 is LGHNA and CDR2 YSLEER. The CDR3 sequence: CASSQASPGHYEQYF. CDR3 sequence (DNA): TGCGCCAGCAGCCAAGCGAGCCCCGGGCACTACGAGCAGTACTTC.

This clonotype appeared many times. V is TRBV24-1 and J is TRBJ2-1; 10 bases agree with TRBD2. Germline lookup yields CDR1 KGHDR and CDR2 SFDVKD. J gave up 8 bases and V 7 bases, and 7 bases lay outside the gene matches. This CDR3 has 14 amino acids. CDR3 DNA sequence: TGTGCCACCAGACCTAGCGGGAGCGGCTATGAGCAGTTCTTC. Its protein product is CATRPSGSGYEQFF.

About this clonotype itself: Its ends do not fully match the called genes, so a read error is possible. The chain combines TRBV13 with TRBJ2-2, with 9 positions matching TRBD2. Germline CDR1 is PRHDT and CDR2 is FYEKMQ (reference sequence). The CDR3 is 17 amino acids. Written as DNA, the CDR3 is TGTGCCAGCAGTTTAGGGTCTAGCGGGACGACCCTCGGGGAGCTGTTTTTT. This translates into CASSLGSSGTTLGELFF.

In its sample, this clonotype was seen many times. Here the CDR3 reads CASRAGLELGTQYF. The CDR3 bases are TGTGCCAGCAGGGCGGGACTAGAGCTGGGGACCCAGTACTTC. The chain employs TRBV6-5 and TRBJ2-5; 8 nucleotides agree with TRBD2. Germline CDR1 and CDR2: MNHEY and SVGAGI. This CDR3 has 14 residues. Trimming took 6 bases from V and 7 from J; bases not matched to a gene: 10.

A remark on this clonotype: Germline and junction disagree at one end, which may indicate a read error. The chain joins TRBV15 to TRBJ1-4; 7 bases map to TRBD1. Germline CDR1 and CDR2: LNHNV and YYDKDF (reference sequence). There are 18 residues in the CDR3. The CDR3 spells CATATGPGTVSTDEKLFF. The DNA for the CDR3 is TGTGCCACCGCTACCGGGCCCGGGACAGTTTCCACTGATGAGAAACTGTTTTTT.

About this clonotype itself: An end of the junction differs from the germline gene, which may be a read error. The chain carries TRBV2 and TRBJ2-1; 7 nucleotides match TRBD2. The CDR3 loop spans 14 amino acids. The germline V gene has CDR1 SNHLY and CDR2 FYNNEI. In DNA form, the CDR3 reads TGTGCCAGCAGTGAAACTAGCGCGAACAATGGGCAGTTCTTC. Translated, it gives CASSETSANNGQFF. The full variable domain, completed using reference TRBV2 and TRBJ2-1, is EPEVTQTPSHQVTQMGQEVILRCVPISNHLYFYWYRQILGQKVEFLVSFYNNEISEKSEIFDDQFSVERPDGSNFTLKIRSTKLEDSAMYFCASSETSANNGQFFGPGTRLTVL.

This clonotype was picked up many times. The J gene is TRBJ2-1, the V gene TRBV7-9, with TRBD2 matching 8 bases. The J segment lost 0 bases and the V segment lost 2 bases, leaving 3 bases of the junction unmatched. In germline, CDR1 is SEHNR, CDR2 FQNEAQ (reference sequence). The CDR3 contains 16 residues. Written as DNA, the CDR3 is TGTGCCAGCAGCTTAACTAGCGGTCGCTCCTACAATGAGCAGTTCTTC. This sequence encodes CASSLTSGRSYNEQFF.

At least ten counts were recorded for this clonotype. This sequence joins TRBV20-1 and TRBJ2-2, with TRBD2 identical over 14 bases. Per the germline V gene, CDR1 is DFQATT and CDR2 is SNEGSKA (reference sequence). J gave up 7 bases and V 6 bases, and 7 bases lay outside the gene matches. This CDR3 comprises 15 residues. CDR3 sequence: CSAGGGTSGSGELFF. The CDR3 region has the DNA TGCAGTGCGGGGGGGGGGACTAGCGGGAGCGGGGAGCTGTTTTTT.

This clonotype was observed at least ten times. The rearrangement joins TRBV12-3 or TRBV12-4 to TRBJ2-3, with 10 bases that match TRBD2. The CDR3 covers 15 residues. The junction had 2 bases not matched to a gene; V was cut back by 5 bases and J by 0 bases. The CDR3 protein is CASSRLAGSTDTQYF. The DNA for the CDR3 is TGTGCCAGCAGTAGACTAGCGGGTAGCACAGATACGCAGTATTTT.

There are a few counts of this clonotype. The chain uses TRBV19 and TRBJ2-1; unclear D gene. The CDR3 runs 15 residues. Per the germline V gene, CDR1 is LNHDA and CDR2 is SQIVND (reference sequence). The V end lost 3 bases, the J end lost 4 bases, and 13 bases lay between the germline ends. The chain's CDR3 is CASSIVQRRYNEQFF. CDR3 in DNA: TGTGCCAGTAGTATCGTCCAGCGCCGGTACAATGAGCAGTTCTTC.

This clonotype was detected ten times or more. This chain connects TRBV6-1 to TRBJ2-6; D tentatively fits TRBD1 or TRBD2 (5 bases each). Trimming shortened V by 1 base and J by 10 bases, and 11 bases separated the two germline ends. Germline assignment: CDR1 MNHNS and CDR2 SASEGT. The CDR3 runs to 14 residues. The CDR3 sequence: CASSEGDQRNVLTF. The CDR3 region has the DNA TGTGCCAGCAGTGAAGGGGACCAAAGAAACGTCCTGACTTTC.

About this clonotype: The junction does not match germline at one end; this may be a read error. The rearrangement joins TRBV12-3 or TRBV12-4 to TRBJ2-1, with 7 nucleotides matching TRBD2. CDR3 length equals 14 residues. The CDR3, as DNA: TGTGCCAACAGTTTAGAGGTCGGGAGGTTTGAGCCGTTCTTC. It is translated as CANSLEVGRFEPFF.

Remarks on this clonotype: Being one base from a much bigger clone, this may be a read error. The CDR3 reads CASSYRTGRADTEAFF. CDR3 DNA sequence: TGTGCCAGCAGTTACAGGACAGGGAGAGCGGACACTGAAGCTTTCTTT. The genes are TRBV6-2 or TRBV6-3 and TRBJ1-1; 8 bases line up with TRBD1. This CDR3 is 16 amino acids long. The germline V gene has CDR1 MNHEY and CDR2 SVGEGT. J lost 3 bases, V lost 2 bases, and 8 bases had no gene match.

This clonotype was seen only a few times. A clone one base away is much larger, so this may be a read error. The CDR3 DNA reads as TGTGCCAGCACCGTTTCGGGAGGCTTTACCTCCTACGAGCAGTACTTC. Translation gives CASTVSGGFTSYEQYF. This rearrangement joins TRBV6-2 or TRBV6-3 to TRBJ2-7; 7 bases are a match to TRBD2. CDR3 length: 16 residues. Germline V gene data show CDR1 as MNHEY and CDR2 as SVGEGT. The V and J ends lost 7 bases and 0 bases, in that order; junction bases with no gene match: 12.

This clonotype turned up a few times. Likely a read error: the CDR3 ends without its conserved phenylalanine or tryptophan. This sequence joins TRBV4-1 and TRBJ1-1, with 12 nucleotides matching TRBD1. The J segment lost 6 bases and the V segment lost 4 bases, leaving 12 bases of the junction unmatched. Per the germline V gene, CDR1 is MGHRA and CDR2 is YSYEKL. There are 17 residues in the CDR3. CDR3 sequence: CASSLGTGGVGEPEAFS. In nucleotides, the CDR3 is TGCGCCAGCAGCCTAGGGACAGGGGGCGTGGGGGAACCTGAAGCTTTCTCT.

The V call is TRBV6-6, the J call TRBJ2-2; D remains unclear. The V end was cut by 6 bases, the J end by 5 bases, with 13 bases between. CDR1 is MNHNY, CDR2 SVGAGI, per germline (reference sequence). The CDR3 has 14 amino acids. The CDR3 loop is CASSPPSRTGELFF. DNA for the CDR3: TGTGCCAGCAGCCCCCCAAGTCGGACCGGGGAGCTGTTTTTT.